This T cell receptor beta chain was sequenced during a study of blood T cell repertoires in COVID-19. Across the study: The cDNA or gDNA used as material had been derived from T cells, B-cell-depleted T cells, or PBMCs.

The CDR3 consists of 12 residues. CDR1 LGHNT and CDR2 FRNRAP come from the germline V gene. V was clipped by 1 base and J by 7 bases, with 7 bases between them. Sequenced by immunoSEQ multiplex PCR; TCRdb stores in-frame clones only, minus some. The table records about 160,000 clones, 85% to 95% of them present only once. This clonotype originated in a woman between 45 and 65 years old with acute or convalescent COVID-19. The gene calls are TRBV12-5 and TRBJ1-1; unclear D gene. Sequences were obtained from peripheral blood. The CDR3 sequence is CASGLETYEAFF. CDR3 sequence (DNA): TGTGCTAGTGGTTTGGAGACTTATGAAGCTTTCTTT.